The 10 T cell receptor beta chains below come from one sample, sequenced in a study of identifying expanded T cells in peripheral blood. Repertoires were generated with immunoSEQ multiplex PCR, while TCRdb's copy carries only in-frame clones and drops some. The sample comprises about 94,000 clones, around 90% of which are singletons, and approximately 5.3% rests with the top ten. The material sequenced was blood. The receptors stem from a person aged 18 to 75 in good health.

CDR3 in amino acids: CAISESFLSGSTDTQYF. In DNA form, the CDR3 reads TGTGCCATCAGTGAGTCGTTCCTTAGCGGGAGTACAGATACGCAGTATTTT. The chain links TRBV10-3 to TRBJ2-3; 9 nucleotides line up with TRBD2. This CDR3 comprises 17 residues. Germline-derived CDR1 and CDR2 are ENHRY and SYGVKD. The V gene end was trimmed by 0 bases and the J gene end by 3 bases; junction bases not matched to a gene: 7.

This chain connects TRBV18 to TRBJ2-3; D remains ambiguous. With 2 bases removed from V and 5 bases from J, the gap between germline ends came to 2 bases. This CDR3 comprises 11 residues. From germline, CDR1 is KGHSH and CDR2 LQKENI. CDR3 protein: CASSPKDTQYF. CDR3 nucleotides: TGTGCCAGCTCACCAAAAGATACGCAGTATTTT.

The CDR3: CASSQPPGAGPAYEQYF. The CDR3 coding sequence is TGCGCCAGCAGCCAACCCCCGGGGGCGGGGCCCGCCTACGAGCAGTACTTC. The chain uses TRBV4-1 and TRBJ2-7; D possibly matches TRBD1 or TRBD2 (6 bases each). Germline CDR1 reads MGHRA; CDR2 reads YSYEKL. This CDR3 has 17 amino acids. Trimming took off 2 bases at V and 2 bases at J, with 19 bases between the two ends.

V and J are TRBV7-2 and TRBJ2-1; 8 bases are a match to TRBD1. This CDR3 has 15 residues. In germline, CDR1 is SGHTA, CDR2 FQGNSA. Unmatched junction bases numbered 8, after V lost 2 bases and J lost 8 bases. In nucleotides, the CDR3 is TGTGCCAGCAGCTTAACCTTGACAGGGGCGGATGAGCAGTTCTTC. This gives the protein CASSLTLTGADEQFF. The whole variable domain, remainder taken from reference TRBV7-2 and TRBJ2-1, is GAGVSQSPSNKVTEKGKDVELRCDPISGHTALYWYRQSLGQGLEFLIYFQGNSAPDKSGLPSDRFSAERTGGSVSTLTIQRTQQEDSAVYLCASSLTLTGADEQFFGPGTRLTVL.

This chain uses TRBV5-3 with TRBJ1-3; weak D call: TRBD1 (5 bases). TRBV5-3 is annotated as an ORF whose role is uncertain. Between the trimmed V and J ends, which lost 2 bases and 2 bases, there was a span of 17 bases. CDR3 length: 17 residues. DNA for the CDR3: TGTGCCAGAAGCTTTTTCCCAGGGTGGGTTCCTGGAAACACCATATATTTT. Protein: CARSFFPGWVPGNTIYF.

Only one count was recorded for this clone. This chain connects TRBV5-4 to TRBJ1-6, with 7 bases matching TRBD1. Losses at the gene ends were 4 bases for V and 9 bases for J; bases not matched to a gene: 10. Germline V gene sequence: CDR1 SGHNT, CDR2 YYREEE (reference sequence). CDR3 length: 15 amino acids. In DNA, the CDR3 is TGTGCCAGCAGCCCTCGCGGGACAGAAGGTTCACCCCTCCACTTT. Protein sequence: CASSPRGTEGSPLHF.

The CDR3 region is CASRVQAGVGNTIYF. Written as DNA, the CDR3 is TGCGCCAGCAGGGTCCAGGCGGGGGTTGGAAACACCATATATTTT. The rearrangement joins TRBV5-1 to TRBJ1-3; perhaps TRBD1 as D (5 bases). Germline lookup yields CDR1 SGHRS and CDR2 YFSETQ. Between the trimmed V and J ends, which lost 5 bases and 3 bases, there was a span of 15 bases. The CDR3 runs 15 residues.

The chain has TRBV6-5 and TRBJ1-2; D is perhaps TRBD1 (5 bases). Per the germline V gene, CDR1 is MNHEY and CDR2 is SVGAGI. The CDR3 loop spans 14 amino acids. Trimming removed 0 bases at V and 8 bases at J, with 13 bases between. CDR3 loop: CASSYSGQEDGYTF. In nucleotides, the CDR3 is TGTGCCAGCAGTTACTCGGGGCAGGAGGACGGCTACACCTTC.

V gene TRBV19 combines with J gene TRBJ1-3, with 9 bases matching TRBD1. Germline V lookup: CDR1 LNHDA, CDR2 SQIVND (reference sequence). The length of the CDR3 is 15 residues. V was pared by 5 bases and J by 1 base, with 3 bases of the junction left unmatched. CDR3 coding DNA: TGTGCCAGTAGTTCCGGACAGGGGTCTGGAAACACCATATATTTT. Translation: CASSSGQGSGNTIYF. The full variable domain, in which reference TRBV19 and TRBJ1-3 provide the parts outside the CDR3, is DGGITQSPKYLFRKEGQNVTLSCEQNLNHDAMYWYRQDPGQGLRLIYYSQIVNDFQKGDIAEGYSVSREKKESFPLTVTSAQKNPTAFYLCASSSGQGSGNTIYFGEGSWLTVV.

V is TRBV4-1 and J is TRBJ2-2; D tentatively reads TRBD1 or TRBD2 (5 bases each). The CDR3 loop spans 18 amino acids. Trimming removed 4 bases from V and 6 bases from J, with 24 bases in between. Germline CDR1 is MGHRA and CDR2 is YSYEKL. CDR3 nucleotide sequence: TGCGCCAGCAGCCCGTCCATACTGGGACCAGGGCGTGCCGGGGAGCTGTTTTTT. Translating it yields CASSPSILGPGRAGELFF.